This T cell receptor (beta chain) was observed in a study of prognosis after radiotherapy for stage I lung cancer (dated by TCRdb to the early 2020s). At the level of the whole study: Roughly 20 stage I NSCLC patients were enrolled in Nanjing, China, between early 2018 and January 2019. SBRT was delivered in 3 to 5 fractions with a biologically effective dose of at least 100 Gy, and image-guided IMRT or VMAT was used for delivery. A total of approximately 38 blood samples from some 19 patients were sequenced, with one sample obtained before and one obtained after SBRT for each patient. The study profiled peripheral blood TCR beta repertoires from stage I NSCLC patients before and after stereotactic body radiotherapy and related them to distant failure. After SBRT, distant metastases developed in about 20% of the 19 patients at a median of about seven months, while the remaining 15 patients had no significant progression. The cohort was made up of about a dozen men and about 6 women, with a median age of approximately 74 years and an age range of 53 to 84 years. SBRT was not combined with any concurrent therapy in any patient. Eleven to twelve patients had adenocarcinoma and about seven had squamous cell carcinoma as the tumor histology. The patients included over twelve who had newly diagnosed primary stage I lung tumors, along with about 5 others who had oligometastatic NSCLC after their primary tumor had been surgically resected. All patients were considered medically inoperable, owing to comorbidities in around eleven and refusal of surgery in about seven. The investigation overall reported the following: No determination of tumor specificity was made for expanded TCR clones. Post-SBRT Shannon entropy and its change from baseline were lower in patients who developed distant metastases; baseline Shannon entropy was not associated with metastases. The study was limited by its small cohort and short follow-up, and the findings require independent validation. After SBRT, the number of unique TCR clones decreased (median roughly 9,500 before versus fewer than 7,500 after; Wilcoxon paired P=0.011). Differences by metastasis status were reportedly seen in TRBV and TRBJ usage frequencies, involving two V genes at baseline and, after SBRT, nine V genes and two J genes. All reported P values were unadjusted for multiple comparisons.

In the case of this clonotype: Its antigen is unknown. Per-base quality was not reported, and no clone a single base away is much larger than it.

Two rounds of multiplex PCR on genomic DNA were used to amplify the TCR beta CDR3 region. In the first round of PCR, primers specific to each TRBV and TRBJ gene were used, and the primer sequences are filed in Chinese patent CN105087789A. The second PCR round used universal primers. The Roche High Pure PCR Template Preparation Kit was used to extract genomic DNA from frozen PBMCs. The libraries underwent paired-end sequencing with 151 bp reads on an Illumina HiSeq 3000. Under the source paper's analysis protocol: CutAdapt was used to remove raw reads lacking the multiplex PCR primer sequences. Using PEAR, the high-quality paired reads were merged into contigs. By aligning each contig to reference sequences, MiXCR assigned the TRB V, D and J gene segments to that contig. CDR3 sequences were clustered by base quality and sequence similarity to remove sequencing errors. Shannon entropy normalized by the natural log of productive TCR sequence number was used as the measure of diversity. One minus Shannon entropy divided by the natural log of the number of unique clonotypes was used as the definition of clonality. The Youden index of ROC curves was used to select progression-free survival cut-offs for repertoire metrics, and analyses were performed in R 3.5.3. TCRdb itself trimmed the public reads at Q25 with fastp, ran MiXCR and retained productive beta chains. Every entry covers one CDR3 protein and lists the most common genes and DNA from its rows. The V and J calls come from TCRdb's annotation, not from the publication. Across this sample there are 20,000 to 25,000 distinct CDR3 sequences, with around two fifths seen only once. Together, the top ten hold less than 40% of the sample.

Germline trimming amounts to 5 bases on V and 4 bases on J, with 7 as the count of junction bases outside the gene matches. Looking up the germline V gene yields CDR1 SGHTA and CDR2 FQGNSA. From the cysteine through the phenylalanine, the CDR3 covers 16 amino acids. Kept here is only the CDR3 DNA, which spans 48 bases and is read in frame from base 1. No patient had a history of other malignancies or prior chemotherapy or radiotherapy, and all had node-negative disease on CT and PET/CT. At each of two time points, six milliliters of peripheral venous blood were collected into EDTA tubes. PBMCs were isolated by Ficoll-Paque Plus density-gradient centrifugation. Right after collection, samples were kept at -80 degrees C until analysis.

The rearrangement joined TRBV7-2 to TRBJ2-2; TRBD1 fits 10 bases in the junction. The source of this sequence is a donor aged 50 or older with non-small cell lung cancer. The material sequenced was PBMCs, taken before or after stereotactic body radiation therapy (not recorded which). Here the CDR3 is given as CASSLRDRGSTGELFF. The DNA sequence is TGTGCCAGCAGCCTGAGGGACAGGGGAAGCACCGGGGAGCTGTTTTTT.